This TCR beta chain was retrieved from a study of blood T cells in healthy people across ages (dated by TCRdb to 2015 to 2017). At the level of the whole study: Template switching captured roughly one uniquely barcoded TCR beta cDNA molecule per two T cells in model experiments. The study measured age-related changes in TCR beta repertoire diversity using deep sequencing normalized with unique cDNA molecular identifiers. Four age groups were formed from the donors: young (average approximately 15 years), middle-aged (approximately 42), aged (over 55) and long-lived (less than 85). Donors of different ages were randomly distributed across sequencing lanes to avoid experimental bias. For two donors (one aged 18 to 29 and one aged 80 or older), the study analyzed two additional independent replicas of 1 million unique cDNA reads from the same blood draw. The study at large found these results: Because donor CMV infection status was unknown, age-related changes in expanded clonotypes were potentially confounded. Since profiling was done on bulk unsorted PBMCs, naive and antigen-experienced compartments could not be conclusively compared. As age increased, observed TCR beta diversity per million T cells dropped in a roughly linear way, and a significant reduction was already evident by age 40. Compared with the aged group, more naive CD4+ T cells, fewer expanded clones and increased TCR diversity were shown by the long-lived group, suggesting age selection. Estimates of total diversity from one million sequenced T cells were regarded as lower bounds and underestimates. A strong correlation was found between observed TCR beta diversity and the percentage of naive T cells measured by flow cytometry.

CDR1 SGHTA and CDR2 FQGNSA were looked up in the germline V gene. The germline V and J ends show losses of 6 bases and 3 bases respectively, and no gene match explains 8 bases of the junction. The CDR3 runs 14 amino acids, cysteine and phenylalanine included. Only CDR3 DNA remains: 42 bases, in frame from the first base. On this clonotype: The specificity of this receptor is unknown. Per-base quality was not reported, and no clone a single base away is much larger than it.

Systemically healthy Caucasian individuals from Russia, 35 to 50 in total and aged about 6 to 90 years, were included as donors. Roughly 10 milliliters of peripheral blood were collected from each donor into EDTA-treated Vacutainer tubes. Ficoll-Paque density-gradient centrifugation was used to isolate PBMCs, with at least 6 million per sample. Trizol reagent was used to extract total RNA from PBMCs, with at least 6 micrograms per sample. For every donor, an aliquot of PBMCs went through flow cytometry to measure the percentages of naive CD45RAhigh/CD27high T cells. The library was made by 5' RACE. The sequencer listed for this sample is Illumina HiSeq 2500. A second PCR of roughly 7 to 12 cycles was run with a J-beta primer mix and a sample-barcoded 5' primer. Each TCR beta cDNA molecule received a unique molecular identifier from a template-switch 5' adaptor carrying 12 random nucleotides. At least 2.5 million CDR3-containing paired-end reads were obtained from each sample. First-strand cDNA synthesis was performed from all RNA using the Mint cDNA synthesis kit, with priming by a TRBC-specific oligonucleotide. All cDNA was treated with uracil-DNA glycosylase and then went through a first 18-cycle PCR with the universal primers M1SS and BC2_uni_R. On the study's bioinformatics: For normalization, 1 million high-quality reads, each with a distinct molecular identifier, were randomly selected from each sample. Instead of being binned into consensus sequences, reads with shared molecular identifiers were discarded. MiTCR, set to a Q25 quality threshold and the strictest error-elimination algorithm, was used for CDR3 identification, clonotype clustering and error correction. A nonparametric unseen species model with Euler transformation was used to estimate a lower bound on total TCR beta diversity. TCRdb reran the public reads through fastp at Q25 and MiXCR, keeping productive beta chains. Here each entry gathers all rows of one CDR3 protein and keeps the most common genes and DNA. These V and J calls derive from TCRdb rather than the authors' analysis. This sample lists about a million distinct CDR3 sequences; under 50% were detected once. The ten largest clones take up roughly 13% of the sample.

In this chain, TRBV7-2 is recombined with TRBJ2-7; TRBD1 matches 7 bases in the middle. This TCR came from a man younger than 45 in good health. The material sequenced was blood. The nucleotide sequence is given as TGTGCCAGCAGGCGCCGGGACAGACACTACGAGCAGTACTTC. It codes for CASRRRDRHYEQYF.